This T cell receptor (beta chain) was sequenced in a study of blood T cell repertoires in COVID-19 (dated by TCRdb to the early 2020s). Context from the whole study: Collaborator samples came from the United States, Italy and Spain and covered acute and convalescent phases of COVID-19. The prospective study material was composed of cDNA or gDNA derived from T cells, B-cell-depleted T cells, or PBMCs. A de-identified subject ID, COVID-19 status, age in years and sex were almost always included in the sample metadata. HLA class I and class II types, where available, came from metadata supplied by the sample provider rather than from assay-based typing. Deeply sampled blood TCRbeta repertoires from subjects exposed to, actively infected with, or recovered from COVID-19 were included in the dataset. The repertoires were made available in a free public database intended to serve as a resource for research on the immune response to SARS-CoV-2. Samples were obtained from the ongoing ImmuneRACE study (first 160 participants) and from about 1,300 subjects provided by 6 global collaborators. Broader findings and caveats from the paper: Clinical and demographic metadata were provided uncurated, with the amount varying by source and participant.

At one collaborating source in Seattle, patients were enrolled during active infection and were followed longitudinally through the course of disease. The collaborating institutions used their own protocols to collect whole blood in K2EDTA tubes. For TCRbeta analysis, collaborators shipped samples as frozen whole blood, isolated PBMCs, or DNA extracted from either of those sample types. A remark on this clone: The target of this receptor is not known. No base quality values were provided; no much bigger clone lies one nucleotide off.

TCRbeta CDR3 regions were amplified from genomic DNA using the immunoSEQ Assay, a bias-controlled multiplex PCR. The study's own analysis went as follows. Within the assay, amplification of reference gene primers was used to estimate how many nucleated cells each sample contained. To quantify the absolute abundance of each unique TCRbeta CDR3 rearrangement, sequence reads were collapsed and filtered. For each sample, productive Simpson clonality was calculated as the square root of Simpson's diversity index over productive rearrangements. As stored in TCRdb, this immuneACCESS dataset retains in-frame rearrangements with V and J assigned. A fraction of the clones does not appear; measured against another copy, unresolved V genes explain less than half of the discrepancy, and the remainder lacks a known reason. V, J and clone size are taken as reported in that table, and D and trimming were inferred from the DNA itself. For this sample the table gives approximately 170,000 clones, of which around nine tenths were detected only once. The ten most abundant clones make up just over 2.5% of the sample.

CDR1 SEHNR and CDR2 FQNEAQ are derived from the germline V gene (reference sequence). The CDR3 has 13 amino acids, counting the end cysteine and phenylalanine. The entry retains the CDR3 DNA only, 39 bases that are in frame from base 1. Cut back by 3 bases and 3 bases, the V and J ends lie 8 bases apart. The sequence derives from a woman older than 75 with COVID-19, enrolled during active disease. The sequence links TRBV7-9 to TRBJ1-1; the D gene is not confidently resolved. Sample: peripheral blood. The DNA sequence is as follows: TGTGCCAGCAGCTTGCGAGCGGACACTGAAGCTTTCTTT. The resulting protein is CASSLRADTEAFF.